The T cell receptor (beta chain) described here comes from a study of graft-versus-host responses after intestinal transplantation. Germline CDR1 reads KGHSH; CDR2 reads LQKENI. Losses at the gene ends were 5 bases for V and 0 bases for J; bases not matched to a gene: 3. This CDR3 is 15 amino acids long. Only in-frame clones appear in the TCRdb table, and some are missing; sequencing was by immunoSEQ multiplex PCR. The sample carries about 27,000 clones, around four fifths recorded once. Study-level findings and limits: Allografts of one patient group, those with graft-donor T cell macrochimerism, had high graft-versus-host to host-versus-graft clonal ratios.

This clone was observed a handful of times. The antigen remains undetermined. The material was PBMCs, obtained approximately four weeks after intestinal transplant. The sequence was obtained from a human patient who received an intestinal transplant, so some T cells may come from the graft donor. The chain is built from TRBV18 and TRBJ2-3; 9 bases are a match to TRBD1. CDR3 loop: CASSFGQGSTDTQYF. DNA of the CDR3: TGTGCCAGCTCATTCGGACAGGGGAGCACAGATACGCAGTATTTT.